The clone carrying this TCR beta chain was counted a few times. Its antigen is unidentified. A sample-barcoded 5' primer and a J-beta primer mix were used in a second PCR of roughly 6 to 11 cycles. TCRdb re-called the 5' RACE reads through MiXCR, storing one row per CDR3 protein. There are about 670,000 distinct CDR3 sequences in the sample; 52% occur only once, and roughly 14% lies in the top ten. This specimen comes from a study of blood T cells in healthy people across ages. The CDR3 is 16 residues long. Trimming removed 7 bases at V and 0 bases at J, with 16 bases between. The germline V gene encodes CDR1 SNHLY and CDR2 FYNNEI. Whole-study findings and limits: Donors of long life had a larger count of naive CD4+ cells and greater diversity than aged donors.

The chain combines TRBV2 with TRBJ1-5; D unclear. This clonotype was obtained from an elderly woman in good health. Sequencing was performed on blood. CDR3 region: CASTDSHRSSNQPQHF. The CDR3 nucleotides are TGTGCCAGCACCGATAGTCACCGGAGTAGCAATCAGCCCCAGCATTTT.